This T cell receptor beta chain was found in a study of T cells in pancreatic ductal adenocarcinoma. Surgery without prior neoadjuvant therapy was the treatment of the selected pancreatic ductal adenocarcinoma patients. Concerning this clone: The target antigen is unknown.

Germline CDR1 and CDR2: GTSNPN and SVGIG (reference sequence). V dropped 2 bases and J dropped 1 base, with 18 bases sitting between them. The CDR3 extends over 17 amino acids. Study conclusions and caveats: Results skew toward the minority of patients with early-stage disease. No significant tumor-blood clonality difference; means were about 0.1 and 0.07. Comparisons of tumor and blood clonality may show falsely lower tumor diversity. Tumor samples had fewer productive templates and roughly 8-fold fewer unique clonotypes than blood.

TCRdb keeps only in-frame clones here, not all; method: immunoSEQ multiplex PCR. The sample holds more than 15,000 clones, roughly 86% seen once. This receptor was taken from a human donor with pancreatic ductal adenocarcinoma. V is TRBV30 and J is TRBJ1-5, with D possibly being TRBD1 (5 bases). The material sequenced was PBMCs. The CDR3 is CAWSQGARRGSNQPQHF. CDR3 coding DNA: TGTGCCTGGAGTCAGGGAGCACGGAGGGGAAGCAATCAGCCCCAGCATTTT.